This TCR beta chain was obtained from a study of ipilimumab plus nivolumab after autologous stem cell transplantation. At the level of the study: The DLBCL group included primary refractory and relapsed cases.

Trimming cost V 5 bases and J 0 bases, with 8 bases left between them. The CDR3 loop spans 13 amino acids. From germline, CDR1 is LNHDA and CDR2 SQIVND (reference sequence). Checkpoint therapy with ipilimumab 1 mg/kg began 14 to 28 days after transplant. Produced via immunoSEQ multiplex PCR; TCRdb's table is partial and in-frame only. The data contain 15,000 to 20,000 clones, about four fifths of them singletons. The chain combines TRBV19 with TRBJ2-7; possible D gene TRBD2, 6 bases. The input for sequencing was PBMCs, taken in a trial of ipilimumab plus nivolumab as post-transplant consolidation. This receptor was identified in a male donor with diffuse large B-cell lymphoma. Here the CDR3 reads CASSRGSSYEQYF. The CDR3 DNA follows: TGTGCCAGTAGTCGGGGGAGCTCCTACGAGCAGTACTTC.